This TCR beta chain was identified during a study of CD8+ T cells in alopecia areata. On the study more broadly: For the treated group, dosing was oral tofacitinib at 5 to 10 mg twice daily.

Treatment described: oral pan-JAK inhibitor, 5-10 mg twice daily. V was pared by 5 bases and J by 1 base, with 14 bases between. CDR1 and CDR2 from the germline V gene are LGHNA and YSLEER. The CDR3 has 15 residues. As the sequencing template, cDNA was produced by extracting RNA and reverse transcribing it. Assay: immunoSEQ multiplex PCR; the TCRdb copy retains only in-frame clones and omits some. The profile covers about 110,000 clones, with 84% appearing a single time and roughly 25% taken by the ten largest. The TCR comes from a human donor with alopecia areata. Sequencing used CD8+ T cells sorted from blood, obtained at week 24, from a patient treated with tofacitinib. The J gene is TRBJ2-5, the V gene TRBV4-3; no clear D gene. CDR3 nucleotides: TGCGCCAGCAGCAGAAACAGCGATATCCAAGAGACCCAGTACTTC. It translates to CASSRNSDIQETQYF.